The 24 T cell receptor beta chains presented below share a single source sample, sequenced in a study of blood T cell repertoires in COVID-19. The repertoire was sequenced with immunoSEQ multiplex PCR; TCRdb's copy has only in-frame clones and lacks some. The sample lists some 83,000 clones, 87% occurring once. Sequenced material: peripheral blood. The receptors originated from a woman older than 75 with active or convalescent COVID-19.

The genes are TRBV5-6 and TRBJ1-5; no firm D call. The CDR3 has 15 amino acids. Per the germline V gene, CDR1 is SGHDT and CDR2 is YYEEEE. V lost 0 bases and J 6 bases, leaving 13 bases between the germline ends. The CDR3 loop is CASSLAGRDTQPQHF. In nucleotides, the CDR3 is TGTGCCAGCAGCTTGGCCGGGAGGGATACTCAGCCCCAGCATTTT. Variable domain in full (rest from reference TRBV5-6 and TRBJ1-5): DAGVTQSPTHLIKTRGQQVTLRCSPKSGHDTVSWYQQALGQGPQFIFQYYEEEERQRGNFPDRFSGHQFPNYSSELNVNALLLGDSALYLCASSLAGRDTQPQHFGDGTRLSIL.

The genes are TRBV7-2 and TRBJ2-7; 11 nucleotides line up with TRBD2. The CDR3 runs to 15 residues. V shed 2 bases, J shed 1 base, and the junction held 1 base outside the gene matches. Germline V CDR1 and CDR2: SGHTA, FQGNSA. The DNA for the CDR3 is TGTGCCAGCAGCTTATTAGCGGGAGGGTCCTACGAGCAGTACTTC. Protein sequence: CASSLLAGGSYEQYF.

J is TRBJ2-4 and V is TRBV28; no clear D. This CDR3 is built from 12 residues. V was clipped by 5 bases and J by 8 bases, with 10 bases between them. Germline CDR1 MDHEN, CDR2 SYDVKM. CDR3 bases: TGTGCCAGCAGTCCCAGTTGGTACATTCAGTACTTC. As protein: CASSPSWYIQYF.

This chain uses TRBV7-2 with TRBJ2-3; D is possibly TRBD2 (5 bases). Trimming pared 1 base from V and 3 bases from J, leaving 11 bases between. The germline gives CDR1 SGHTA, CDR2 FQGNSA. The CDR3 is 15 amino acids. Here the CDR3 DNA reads TGTGCCAGCAGCTTAGACGGGATCGGAACAGATACGCAGTATTTT. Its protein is CASSLDGIGTDTQYF.

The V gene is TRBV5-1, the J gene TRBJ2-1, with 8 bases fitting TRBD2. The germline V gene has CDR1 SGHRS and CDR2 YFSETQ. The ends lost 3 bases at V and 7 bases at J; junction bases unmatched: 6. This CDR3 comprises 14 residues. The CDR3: CASSYGPGGNEQFF. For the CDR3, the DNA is TGCGCCAGCAGCTACGGGCCGGGGGGGAATGAGCAGTTCTTC.

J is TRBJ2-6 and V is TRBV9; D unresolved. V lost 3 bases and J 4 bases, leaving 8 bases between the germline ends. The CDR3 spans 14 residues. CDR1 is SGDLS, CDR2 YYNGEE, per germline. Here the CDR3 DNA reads TGTGCCAGCAGCGACTCTACGGGGGCCAACGTCCTGACTTTC. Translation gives CASSDSTGANVLTF. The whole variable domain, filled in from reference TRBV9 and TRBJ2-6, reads DSGVTQTPKHLITATGQRVTLRCSPRSGDLSVYWYQQSLDQGLQFLIQYYNGEERAKGNILERFSAQQFPDLHSELNLSSLELGDSALYFCASSDSTGANVLTFGAGSRLTVL.

The CDR3, as DNA: TGTGCCAGCAGCTTGGTTGGACAGGGGGGAGACACCATATATTTT. Amino acids: CASSLVGQGGDTIYF. This chain connects TRBV5-4 to TRBJ1-3; 10 bases agree with TRBD1. CDR3 length: 15 amino acids. Per the germline V gene, CDR1 is SGHNT and CDR2 is YYREEE (reference sequence). Germline trimming cut 0 bases from V and 8 bases from J; bases unmatched to any gene: 5.

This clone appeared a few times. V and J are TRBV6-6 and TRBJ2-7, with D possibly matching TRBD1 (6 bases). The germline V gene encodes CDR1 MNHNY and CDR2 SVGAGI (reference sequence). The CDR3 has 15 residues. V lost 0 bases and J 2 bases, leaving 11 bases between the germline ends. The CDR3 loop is CASSYSNRVPYEQYF. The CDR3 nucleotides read TGTGCCAGCAGTTACTCCAACAGGGTGCCCTACGAGCAGTACTTC.

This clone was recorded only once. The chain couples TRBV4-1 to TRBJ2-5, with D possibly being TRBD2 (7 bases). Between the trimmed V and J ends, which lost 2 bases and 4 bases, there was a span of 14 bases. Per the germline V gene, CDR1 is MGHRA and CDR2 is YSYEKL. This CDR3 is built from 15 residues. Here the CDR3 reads CASSQQTGRGETQYF. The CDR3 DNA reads TGCGCCAGCAGCCAACAAACAGGGAGGGGAGAGACCCAGTACTTC.

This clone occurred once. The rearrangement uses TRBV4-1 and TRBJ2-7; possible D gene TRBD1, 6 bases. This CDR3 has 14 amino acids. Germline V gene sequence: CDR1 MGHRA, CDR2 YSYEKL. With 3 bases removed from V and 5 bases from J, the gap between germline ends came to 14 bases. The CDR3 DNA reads TGCGCCAGCAGCCAGGGGGCAGGGGACAACGAGCAGTACTTC. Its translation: CASSQGAGDNEQYF.

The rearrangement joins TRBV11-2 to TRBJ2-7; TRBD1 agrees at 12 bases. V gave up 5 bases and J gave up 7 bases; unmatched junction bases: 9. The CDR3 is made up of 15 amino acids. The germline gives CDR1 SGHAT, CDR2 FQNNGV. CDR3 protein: CASSRPGQGAGEQYF. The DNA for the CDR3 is TGTGCCAGCAGCCGCCCGGGACAGGGGGCTGGGGAGCAGTACTTC. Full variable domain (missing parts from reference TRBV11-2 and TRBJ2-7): EAGVAQSPRYKIIEKRQSVAFWCNPISGHATLYWYQQILGQGPKLLIQFQNNGVVDDSQLPKDRFSAERLKGVDSTLKIQPAKLEDSAVYLCASSRPGQGAGEQYFGPGTRLTVT.

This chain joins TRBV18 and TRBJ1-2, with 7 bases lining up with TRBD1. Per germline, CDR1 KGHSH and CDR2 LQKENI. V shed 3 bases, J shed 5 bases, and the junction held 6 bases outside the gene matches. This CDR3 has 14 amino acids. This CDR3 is CASSPRDRSYGYTF. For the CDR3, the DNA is TGTGCCAGCTCACCGCGGGACAGATCTTATGGCTACACCTTC.

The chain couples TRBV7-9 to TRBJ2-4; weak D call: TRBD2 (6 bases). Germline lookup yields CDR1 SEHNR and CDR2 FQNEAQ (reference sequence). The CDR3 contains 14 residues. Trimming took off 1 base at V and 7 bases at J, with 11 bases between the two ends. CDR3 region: CASSLDTEGNIQYF. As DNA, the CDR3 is TGTGCCAGCAGCTTAGACACGGAGGGGAACATTCAGTACTTC.

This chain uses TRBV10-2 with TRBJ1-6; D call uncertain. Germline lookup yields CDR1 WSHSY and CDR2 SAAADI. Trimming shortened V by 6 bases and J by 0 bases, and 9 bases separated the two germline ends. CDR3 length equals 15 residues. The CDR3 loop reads CASRDGSSYNSPLHF. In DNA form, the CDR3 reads TGCGCCAGCAGAGACGGGAGCTCCTATAATTCACCCCTCCACTTT.

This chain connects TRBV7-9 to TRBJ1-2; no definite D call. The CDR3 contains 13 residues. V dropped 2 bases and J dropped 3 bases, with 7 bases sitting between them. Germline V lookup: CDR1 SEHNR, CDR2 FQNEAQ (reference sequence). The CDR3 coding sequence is TGTGCCAGCAGCTTACTGCAGGACTATGGCTACACCTTC. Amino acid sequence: CASSLLQDYGYTF.

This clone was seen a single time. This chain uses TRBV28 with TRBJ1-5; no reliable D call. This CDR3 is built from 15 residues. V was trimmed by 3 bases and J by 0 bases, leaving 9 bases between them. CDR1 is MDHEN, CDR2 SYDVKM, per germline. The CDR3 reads CASSFAGSSNQPQHF. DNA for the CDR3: TGTGCCAGCAGTTTTGCGGGCAGTAGCAATCAGCCCCAGCATTTT.

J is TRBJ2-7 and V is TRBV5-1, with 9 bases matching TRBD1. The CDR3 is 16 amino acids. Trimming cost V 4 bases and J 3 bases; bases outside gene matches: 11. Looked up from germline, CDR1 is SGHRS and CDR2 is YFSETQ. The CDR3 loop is CASSPQGQGFGYEQYF. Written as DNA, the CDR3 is TGCGCCAGCAGCCCCCAGGGACAGGGTTTTGGCTACGAGCAGTACTTC. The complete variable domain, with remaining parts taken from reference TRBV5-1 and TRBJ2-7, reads KAGVTQTPRYLIKTRGQQVTLSCSPISGHRSVSWYQQTPGQGLQFLFEYFSETQRNKGNFPGRFSGRQFSNSRSEMNVSTLELGDSALYLCASSPQGQGFGYEQYFGPGTRLTVT.

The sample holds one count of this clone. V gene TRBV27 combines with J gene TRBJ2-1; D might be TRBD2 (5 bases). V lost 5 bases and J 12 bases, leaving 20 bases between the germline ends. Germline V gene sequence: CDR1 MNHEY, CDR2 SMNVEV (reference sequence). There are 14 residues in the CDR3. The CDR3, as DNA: TGTGCCAGCAGTCCCACATCACTAGATTCTGTGCAGTTCTTC. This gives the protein CASSPTSLDSVQFF.

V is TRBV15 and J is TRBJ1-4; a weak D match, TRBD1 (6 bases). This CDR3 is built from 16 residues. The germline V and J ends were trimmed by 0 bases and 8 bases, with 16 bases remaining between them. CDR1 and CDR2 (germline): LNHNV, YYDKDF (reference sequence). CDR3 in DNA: TGTGCCACCAGCAGAGATTTTGCCAGGGGAGGGGAAAAACTGTTTTTT. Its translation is CATSRDFARGGEKLFF.

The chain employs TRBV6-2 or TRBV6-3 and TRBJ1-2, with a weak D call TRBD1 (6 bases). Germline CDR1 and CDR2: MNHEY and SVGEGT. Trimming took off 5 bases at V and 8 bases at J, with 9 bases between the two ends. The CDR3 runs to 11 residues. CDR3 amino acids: CASSQGIGYTF. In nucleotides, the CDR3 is TGTGCCAGCAGTCAGGGGATCGGCTACACCTTC.

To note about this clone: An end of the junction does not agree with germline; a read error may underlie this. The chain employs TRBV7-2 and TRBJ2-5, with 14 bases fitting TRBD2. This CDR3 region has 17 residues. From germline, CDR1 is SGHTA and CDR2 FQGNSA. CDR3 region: CASSLARTSGGQGTQYF. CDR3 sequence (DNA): TGTGCCAGCAGCTTAGCCAGGACTAGCGGGGGGCAAGGGACCCAGTACTTC.

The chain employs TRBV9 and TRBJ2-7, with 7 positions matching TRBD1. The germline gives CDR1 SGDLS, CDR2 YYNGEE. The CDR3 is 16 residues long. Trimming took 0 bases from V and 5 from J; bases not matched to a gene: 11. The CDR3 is CASSVAPQGQRHEQYF. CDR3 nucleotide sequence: TGTGCCAGCAGCGTAGCCCCACAGGGACAGCGGCACGAGCAGTACTTC.

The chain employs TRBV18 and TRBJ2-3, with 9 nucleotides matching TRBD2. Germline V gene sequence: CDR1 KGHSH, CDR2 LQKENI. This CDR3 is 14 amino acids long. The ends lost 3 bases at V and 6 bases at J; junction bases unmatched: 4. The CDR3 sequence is CASSPSGGWDTQYF. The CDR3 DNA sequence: TGTGCCAGCTCACCTAGCGGGGGATGGGATACGCAGTATTTT.

CDR3 bases: TGTGCCAGCGGACAGGGGGCGACTGAAGCTTTCTTT. Its protein is CASGQGATEAFF. The chain has TRBV5-4 and TRBJ1-1, with 11 positions matching TRBD1. V was clipped by 7 bases and J by 5 bases; unmatched bases: 1. Germline CDR1 and CDR2: SGHNT and YYREEE (reference sequence). CDR3 length: 12 amino acids.